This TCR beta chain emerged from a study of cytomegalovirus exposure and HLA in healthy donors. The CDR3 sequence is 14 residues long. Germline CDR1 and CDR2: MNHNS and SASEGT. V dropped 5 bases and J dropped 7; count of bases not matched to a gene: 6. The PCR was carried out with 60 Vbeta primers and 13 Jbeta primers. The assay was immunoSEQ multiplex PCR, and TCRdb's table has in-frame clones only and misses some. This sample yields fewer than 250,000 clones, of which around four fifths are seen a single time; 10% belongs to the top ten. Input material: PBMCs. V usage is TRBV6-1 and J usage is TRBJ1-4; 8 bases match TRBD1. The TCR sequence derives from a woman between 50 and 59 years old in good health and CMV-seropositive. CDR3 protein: CASSRGQAGEKLFF. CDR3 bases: TGTGCCAGCAGTAGGGGACAGGCGGGTGAAAAACTGTTTTTT.